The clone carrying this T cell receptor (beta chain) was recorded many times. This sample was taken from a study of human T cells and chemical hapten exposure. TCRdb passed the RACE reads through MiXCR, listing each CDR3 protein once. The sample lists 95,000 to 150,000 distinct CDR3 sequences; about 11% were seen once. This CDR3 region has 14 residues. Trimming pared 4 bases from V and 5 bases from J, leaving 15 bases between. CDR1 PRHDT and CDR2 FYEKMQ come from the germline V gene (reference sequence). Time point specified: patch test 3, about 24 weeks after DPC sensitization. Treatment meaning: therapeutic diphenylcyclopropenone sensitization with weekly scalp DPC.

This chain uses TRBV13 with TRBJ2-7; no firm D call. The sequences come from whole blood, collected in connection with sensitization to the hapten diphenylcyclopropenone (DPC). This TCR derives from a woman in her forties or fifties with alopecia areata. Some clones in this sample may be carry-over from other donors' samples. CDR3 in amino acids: CASSSYTSRNEQYF. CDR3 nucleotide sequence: TGTGCCAGCAGCTCCTACACGAGTCGGAACGAGCAGTACTTC. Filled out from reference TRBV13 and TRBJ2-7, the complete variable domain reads AAGVIQSPRHLIKEKRETATLKCYPIPRHDTVYWYQQGPGQDPQFLISFYEKMQSDKGSIPDRFSAQQFSDYHSELNMSSLELGDSALYFCASSSYTSRNEQYFGPGTRLTVT.